The table lists the clone carrying this TCR beta chain with many counts. The antigen is undetermined. The read is 3 residues too short to cover the CDR3 end, so that end is filled in from the germline J gene. The table came from immunoSEQ multiplex PCR; TCRdb's copy has only in-frame clones and leaves some out. The sample has 25,000 to 30,000 clones, none seen only once. Diagnosis required reduced IgG, IgA and/or IgM with specific antibody deficiency. Donors gave 5 to 8 ml heparinized peripheral whole blood. The entry originates in a study of T cell clonality in common variable immunodeficiency. The study, taken as a whole, reports: In common variable immunodeficiency, TCR beta chains reportedly carried fewer deletions and N-nucleotide insertions.

This CDR3 has 14 residues. Germline CDR1 is SNHLY and CDR2 is FYNNEI. V shed 5 bases, J shed 2 bases, and the junction held 4 bases outside the gene matches. Sequenced: peripheral blood mononuclear cells. This sequence originates from a human donor with common variable immunodeficiency. The rearrangement uses TRBV2 and TRBJ2-3; 7 nucleotides align to TRBD2. CDR3 amino acids: CASSWRGSTDTQYF. The covered CDR3 bases are TGTGCCAGCAGTTGGCGGGGGTCCACAGATACG.